This T cell receptor (beta chain) was documented in a study of blood T cell repertoires in COVID-19. Generated by immunoSEQ multiplex PCR, the TCRdb table keeps only in-frame clones and is missing some. The table includes fewer than 400,000 clones, 85% to 90% detected once. The sequenced material came from PBMCs or T cells enriched from blood (not recorded which). The source of this sequence is a man aged 25-45 years who had recovered from COVID-19.

CDR3 nucleotide sequence: TGTGCCAGCAGTGGAGGTTATGAAAAACTGTTTTTT. Translating it yields CASSGGYEKLFF. This sequence joins TRBV27 and TRBJ1-4; D gene ambiguous. Trimming left V 5 bases short and J 6 bases short, with 7 bases between. CDR3 length: 12 amino acids. Germline V gene sequence: CDR1 MNHEY, CDR2 SMNVEV (reference sequence).